This T cell receptor beta chain was identified in a study of Ad26.COV2.S vaccination and SARS-CoV-2 variants. Study-level information: Enrollment placed the donor in the COV1001 Ad26.COV2.S trial arm. By the intramuscular route, Ad26.COV2.S was given once, or twice 56 days apart. Overall study results and limits: Assessments of TCR breadth and depth may have underestimated the total T cell responses.

V was shortened by 0 bases and J by 0 bases, with 8 bases between the two germline ends. In germline, CDR1 is LNHNV, CDR2 YYDKDF (reference sequence). The CDR3 spans 15 residues. Here immunoSEQ multiplex PCR was the method, and the copy in TCRdb shows in-frame clones only, minus some. The data hold roughly 250,000 clones, with roughly 85% observed a single time. The sample's treatment: 15 to 20 received Ad26.COV2.S at low or high dose, single or two shots; 5 received placebo; per-sample allocation not given. The study sampled participants on day 63 after the first vaccine or placebo injection. Points on this clone: Its antigen is not identified.

The TCR originated in a person aged 18 to 65 who received the Ad26.COV2.S COVID-19 vaccine or a placebo. Here the sequenced sample was peripheral blood, taken in a trial of Ad26.COV2.S vaccine versus placebo. The rearrangement links TRBV15 to TRBJ1-1; D remains ambiguous. The CDR3 sequence is CATSRDGRMNTEAFF. DNA of the CDR3: TGTGCCACCAGCAGAGACGGGCGCATGAACACTGAAGCTTTCTTT.